Below, 10 T cell receptor beta chains from the same sample are listed, as sequenced in a study of blood T cell repertoires in COVID-19. Sequencing used immunoSEQ multiplex PCR; TCRdb keeps in-frame clones, though not all of them. The data show about 20,000 clones, about 89% seen once. Sequencing was done on a sample of peripheral blood. These TCRs come from a woman aged 55 to 70 with active COVID-19.

J is TRBJ1-4 and V is TRBV19; 7 bases line up with TRBD1. Germline V gives CDR1 LNHDA, CDR2 SQIVND (reference sequence). This CDR3 has 12 amino acids. The V segment lost 9 bases and the J segment 8 bases; nucleotides outside the gene matches: 6. The DNA for the CDR3 is TGTGCCAGCCGGGACAGAGAAGAAAAACTGTTTTTT. This encodes CASRDREEKLFF.

The chain carries TRBV27 and TRBJ2-1; D is perhaps TRBD2 (5 bases). The length of the CDR3 is 15 residues. Germline CDR1 and CDR2: MNHEY and SMNVEV (reference sequence). V was trimmed by 6 bases and J by 0 bases, leaving 12 bases between them. The CDR3 DNA sequence: TGTGCCAGCAGCGTAGCGTGGAGCTCCTACAATGAGCAGTTCTTC. Translated, it gives CASSVAWSSYNEQFF.

J is TRBJ1-6 and V is TRBV9, with D unresolved. Germline lookup yields CDR1 SGDLS and CDR2 YYNGEE. V gave up 2 bases and J gave up 7 bases, with 10 bases separating them. The CDR3 extends over 14 amino acids. The CDR3 nucleotides are TGTGCCAGCAGCGTGGGCCCAGAAAATTCACCCCTCCACTTT. This codes for CASSVGPENSPLHF.

The chain links TRBV27 to TRBJ1-2, with 7 bases matching TRBD1. There are 13 residues in the CDR3. Germline values: CDR1 MNHEY, CDR2 SMNVEV (reference sequence). The junction had 6 bases not matched to a gene; V was cut back by 5 bases and J by 6 bases. The CDR3 DNA is TGTGCCAGCAGTCCCCGAGGGGGCGATGGCTACACCTTC. This encodes CASSPRGGDGYTF.

This clone was observed once. This chain links TRBV28 with TRBJ2-5; 7 bases are shared with TRBD2. This CDR3 region has 14 residues. Looked up from germline, CDR1 is MDHEN and CDR2 is SYDVKM. V gave up 5 bases and J gave up 4 bases; unmatched junction bases: 7. The CDR3 loop reads CASSDSGKGETQYF. CDR3 nucleotides: TGTGCCAGCAGTGACAGCGGGAAGGGAGAGACCCAGTACTTC.

The sample holds one count of this clone. This chain links TRBV5-4 with TRBJ2-1, with 10 bases identical to TRBD2. Germline CDR1 reads SGHNT; CDR2 reads YYREEE (reference sequence). The V segment lost 5 bases and the J segment 4 bases; nucleotides outside the gene matches: 6. The CDR3 extends over 15 amino acids. The CDR3 reads CASSFSGGGYNEQFF. The CDR3, as DNA: TGTGCCAGCAGTTTCAGCGGGGGGGGATACAATGAGCAGTTCTTC.

J is TRBJ2-7 and V is TRBV9; the match to TRBD1 covers 7 bases. The CDR3 length is 13 residues. Germline-derived CDR1 and CDR2 are SGDLS and YYNGEE. Germline trimming cut 4 bases from V and 3 bases from J; bases unmatched to any gene: 4. The CDR3 sequence: CASSPRQGYEQYF. The CDR3 DNA reads as TGTGCCAGCAGCCCTCGACAGGGCTACGAGCAGTACTTC.

V and J are TRBV9 and TRBJ2-5; D not resolved. From germline, CDR1 is SGDLS and CDR2 YYNGEE. The CDR3 sequence is 13 residues long. V was cut by 0 bases and J by 3 bases, with 6 bases left in between. The CDR3 loop reads CASSVVPEETQYF. DNA for the CDR3: TGTGCCAGCAGCGTAGTCCCGGAAGAGACCCAGTACTTC.

This chain uses TRBV18 with TRBJ1-4; 7 bases align to TRBD1. In germline, CDR1 is KGHSH, CDR2 LQKENI. This CDR3 spans 15 amino acids. Germline trimming cut 3 bases from V and 4 bases from J; bases unmatched to any gene: 5. The DNA for the CDR3 is TGTGCCAGCTCACCGCAGACAGGGCTTAATGAAAAACTGTTTTTT. This encodes CASSPQTGLNEKLFF.

This chain links TRBV18 with TRBJ2-5; TRBD1 agrees at 10 bases. V lost 3 bases to trimming and J lost 3 bases; unmatched junction nucleotides: 4. The CDR3 covers 15 residues. Germline CDR1 is KGHSH and CDR2 is LQKENI. This chain's CDR3 is CASSPRTGGEETQYF. CDR3 bases: TGTGCCAGCTCACCGAGGACAGGGGGGGAAGAGACCCAGTACTTC.